This record covers a single T cell receptor beta chain. The germline V and J ends were trimmed by 0 bases and 7 bases, with 13 bases remaining between them. The CDR3 spans 15 residues. CDR1 and CDR2 (germline): SGHAT, FQNNGV. This record comes from a study of cytomegalovirus exposure and HLA in healthy donors. 60 Vbeta and 13 Jbeta primers were used in PCR. The method was immunoSEQ multiplex PCR; TCRdb's version includes in-frame clones alone and lacks a portion of them. This sample's table reports some 200,000 clones. The rearrangement links TRBV11-2 to TRBJ1-5; weak D call: TRBD1 (5 bases). The sequencing input was PBMCs. This TCR derives from a boy aged 5 to 17 in good health and CMV-seronegative. The CDR3 loop is CASSLDTGGGQPQHF. The CDR3 coding sequence is TGTGCCAGCAGCTTAGATACGGGGGGTGGACAGCCCCAGCATTTT.